A single T cell receptor beta chain is shown here with its context. Antigen: not known. The data were obtained in a study of cytomegalovirus exposure and HLA in healthy donors. The germline CDR1 and CDR2 sequences are KGHSH and LQKENI. V gave up 3 bases and J gave up 5 bases, with 11 bases separating them. The CDR3 has 14 residues. PCR used 60 Vbeta primers and 13 Jbeta primers. Sequenced by immunoSEQ multiplex PCR; TCRdb stores in-frame clones only, minus some. Altogether 150,000 to 180,000 clones are present, about 75% being singletons, with the ten largest covering 1.2% to 1.5%. Those who donated were healthy bone marrow donors. Study results and limitations: From TCR beta sequences, most subjects' HLA-A and HLA-B alleles were reportedly predicted accurately. The study labeled fewer than 200 TCR beta chains cytomegalovirus-associated. The study assumed roughly uniform donor sequencing depth for presence/absence analyses.

Sequences were obtained from PBMCs. This receptor was taken from a man between 18 and 29 years old in good health and CMV-seronegative. The chain joins TRBV18 to TRBJ1-3, with D possibly matching TRBD1 (6 bases). The CDR3 nucleotides read TGTGCCAGCTCACCGGGACAAGGGAGAAACACCATATATTTT. Amino acid sequence: CASSPGQGRNTIYF.